The 32 T cell receptor beta chains below were found in one sample sequenced in a study of TIL therapy for anti-PD-1-resistant metastatic lung cancer. Specified time point: pre-treatment sample, taken before nivolumab and TIL therapy. Pleural nodules or supraclavicular lymph nodes made up most of the excised metastases sampled. The libraries were made with immunoSEQ v3. The repertoire was sequenced with immunoSEQ multiplex PCR; TCRdb's copy has only in-frame clones and lacks some. The sample holds about 9,400 clones, about 70% seen once. This specimen was tumor tissue, taken at baseline. The source of these receptors is a person aged 30 to 80 with non-small cell lung cancer.

This rearrangement joins TRBV6-5 to TRBJ1-2, with D hard to call. The CDR3 totals 15 residues. In germline, CDR1 is MNHEY, CDR2 SVGAGI. V was pared by 2 bases and J by 5 bases, with 15 bases between. In nucleotides, the CDR3 is TGTGCCAGCAGTTACGAGGTCCAAGGGAAGTATGGCTACACCTTC. Translation: CASSYEVQGKYGYTF.

This chain links TRBV9 with TRBJ2-1; 7 bases match TRBD1. The germline CDR1 and CDR2 sequences are SGDLS and YYNGEE. The V segment lost 7 bases and the J segment 7 bases; nucleotides outside the gene matches: 8. The CDR3 runs 13 residues. In DNA, the CDR3 is TGTGCCAGCGGGACAGTTCAATGGAATGAGCAGTTCTTC. This codes for CASGTVQWNEQFF.

The rearrangement links TRBV18 to TRBJ1-1; no clear D gene. CDR1 and CDR2 (germline): KGHSH, LQKENI. The ends were cut back, 4 bases at V and 0 bases at J, with 9 bases in the middle. This CDR3 contains 14 residues. CDR3 DNA sequence: TGTGCCAGCTCACGAGAACATTTGAACACTGAAGCTTTCTTT. Encoded protein: CASSREHLNTEAFF.

The chain recombines TRBV29-1 with TRBJ2-7; 8 nucleotides match TRBD2. CDR1 and CDR2 (germline): SQVTM, ANQGSEA. V was pared by 5 bases and J by 7 bases, with 10 bases of the junction left unmatched. The length of the CDR3 is 13 residues. This CDR3 is CSVNSGTIKEQYF. CDR3 DNA: TGCAGCGTTAATAGCGGGACCATTAAAGAGCAGTACTTC.

CDR3 in DNA: TGTGCCAGTAGTGTCCGAGTTGGGGTCGTCACCGGGGAGCTGTTTTTT. Protein sequence: CASSVRVGVVTGELFF. The chain joins TRBV19 to TRBJ2-2, with D uncertain. V dropped 5 bases and J dropped 4 bases, with 17 bases sitting between them. This CDR3 comprises 16 residues. Germline values: CDR1 LNHDA, CDR2 SQIVND (reference sequence).

This clone was observed a few times. The V gene is TRBV11-3, the J gene TRBJ1-3; 10 nucleotides match TRBD1. Trimming removed 4 bases from V and 4 bases from J; junction bases left unmatched: 4. Germline CDR1 and CDR2: SGHNT and YENEEA. The CDR3 spans 15 residues. CDR3 amino acids: CASSSGQGGGNTIYF. CDR3 coding DNA: TGTGCCAGCAGCTCCGGACAGGGGGGAGGAAACACCATATATTTT. Together with reference TRBV11-3 and TRBJ1-3, the CDR3 gives the full variable domain: EAGVVQSPRYKIIEKKQPVAFWCNPISGHNTLYWYLQNLGQGPELLIRYENEEAVDDSQLPKDRFSAERLKGVDSTLKIQPAELGDSAVYLCASSSGQGGGNTIYFGEGSWLTVV.

The V gene is TRBV28, the J gene TRBJ2-2, with 9 positions matching TRBD2. This CDR3 is 14 amino acids long. Germline-derived CDR1 and CDR2 are MDHEN and SYDVKM. V trimming: 6 bases; J trimming: 6 bases; junction bases outside the gene matches: 5. CDR3 residues: CASRKLAGPGELFF. The CDR3 nucleotides are TGTGCCAGCAGGAAACTAGCGGGTCCCGGGGAGCTGTTTTTT.

This rearrangement joins TRBV4-3 to TRBJ2-2; D is possibly TRBD2 (5 bases). Germline CDR1 LGHNA, CDR2 YSLEER. This CDR3 has 17 amino acids. Trimming took 4 bases from V and 13 from J, leaving 28 bases between them. The CDR3 DNA reads as TGCGCCAGCAGCCCCTCCAAGTCCGGCCCTGTGACCGGGATGCTGTTTTTT. This codes for CASSPSKSGPVTGMLFF.

The chain has TRBV28 and TRBJ1-2; no definite D call. The CDR3 is 11 residues long. Germline values: CDR1 MDHEN, CDR2 SYDVKM. V dropped 0 bases and J dropped 8 bases, with 4 bases sitting between them. CDR3 coding DNA: TGTGCCAGCAGTTTATGGTTCGGCTACACCTTC. Its translation: CASSLWFGYTF.

The chain recombines TRBV2 with TRBJ1-5, with 7 nucleotides matching TRBD1. The ends lost 5 bases at V and 1 base at J; junction bases unmatched: 2. This CDR3 is 14 amino acids long. Germline V gene lookup returns CDR1 SNHLY and CDR2 FYNNEI. CDR3 in DNA: TGTGCCAGCAGTATGACAGGGAGCAATCAGCCCCAGCATTTT. Its protein product is CASSMTGSNQPQHF.

The chain joins TRBV4-3 to TRBJ2-1; the match to TRBD2 covers 8 bases. Germline V lookup: CDR1 LGHNA, CDR2 YSLEER. The CDR3 is 16 residues long. V shed 4 bases, J shed 1 base, and the junction held 6 bases outside the gene matches. The DNA of the CDR3 is TGCGCCAGCAGCCGAGCGGGAGTAGGGTCCTACAATGAGCAGTTCTTC. This encodes CASSRAGVGSYNEQFF.

CDR3 protein: CASSFLGTAEAFF. CDR3 sequence (DNA): TGTGCCAGCAGTTTCCTCGGGACAGCTGAAGCTTTCTTT. The chain has TRBV27 and TRBJ1-1; 7 bases are shared with TRBD1. The germline V gene has CDR1 MNHEY and CDR2 SMNVEV (reference sequence). The length of the CDR3 is 13 residues. V lost 3 bases, J lost 6 bases, and 4 bases stayed unmatched.

The chain recombines TRBV4-2 with TRBJ1-6; D is undetermined. The germline V gene has CDR1 LGHNA and CDR2 YNFKEQ. V shed 4 bases and J shed 2 bases, with 12 bases lying between them. The CDR3 covers 16 residues. The CDR3 nucleotides read TGTGCCAGCAGCCTTAGGACCGCAGCCTATAATTCACCCCTCCACTTT. Protein product: CASSLRTAAYNSPLHF.

V is TRBV4-1 and J is TRBJ1-3, with no clear D. The V end lost 2 bases, the J end lost 4 bases, and 12 bases lay between the germline ends. Germline values: CDR1 MGHRA, CDR2 YSYEKL. The CDR3 has 15 amino acids. The CDR3 spells CASSQLPGVGNTIYF. In DNA, the CDR3 is TGCGCCAGCAGCCAACTCCCGGGCGTGGGAAACACCATATATTTT.

This chain connects TRBV14 to TRBJ2-7, with D possibly being TRBD2 (5 bases). Germline V gene sequence: CDR1 SGHDN, CDR2 FVKESK. The CDR3 runs 15 residues. Trimming shortened V by 0 bases and J by 4 bases, and 13 bases separated the two germline ends. In DNA, the CDR3 is TGTGCCAGCAGCCAAGAAGGAGCGGCAGCTTACGAGCAGTACTTC. Protein: CASSQEGAAAYEQYF.

This rearrangement joins TRBV7-2 to TRBJ2-4; D gene ambiguous. The CDR3 is made up of 13 amino acids. V was cut by 5 bases and J by 8 bases, with 13 bases left in between. Per germline, CDR1 SGHTA and CDR2 FQGNSA. CDR3 nucleotides: TGTGCCAGCAGCATGATGTATCGGGACATTCAGTACTTC. This gives the protein CASSMMYRDIQYF.

The V and J genes are TRBV18 and TRBJ1-6, with D tentatively TRBD1 (6 bases). The CDR3 has 14 residues. Germline CDR1 is KGHSH and CDR2 is LQKENI. Trimming took 2 bases from V and 10 from J, leaving 12 bases between them. The CDR3 DNA reads as TGTGCCAGCTCACCAGCGGAGGGGGTATCACCCCTCCACTTT. Amino acid sequence: CASSPAEGVSPLHF.

The table lists this clone with a count of one. The genes are TRBV5-6 and TRBJ2-7, with 9 bases identical to TRBD1. This CDR3 is built from 14 residues. The germline V gene encodes CDR1 SGHDT and CDR2 YYEEEE. V trimming: 0 bases; J trimming: 5 bases; junction bases outside the gene matches: 3. CDR3 protein: CASSLVGQGNEQYF. The CDR3, as DNA: TGTGCCAGCAGCTTGGTGGGACAGGGTAACGAGCAGTACTTC.

This chain joins TRBV21-1 and TRBJ2-7; the table's D call, TRBD2, has no DNA check behind it. TRBV21-1 constitutes a pseudogene. This CDR3 has 18 amino acids. CDR3 sequence: CASSKGGGGQSLEYEQYF. CDR3 DNA sequence: TGTGCCAGCAGCAAAGGGGGCGGGGGGCAATCACTGGAGTACGAGCAGTACTTC.

The chain joins TRBV7-2 to TRBJ1-6; 8 nucleotides align to TRBD1. Germline V gives CDR1 SGHTA, CDR2 FQGNSA. The J segment lost 10 bases and the V segment lost 5 bases, leaving 10 bases of the junction unmatched. This CDR3 comprises 15 residues. The chain's CDR3 is CASSRETGAQSPLHF. CDR3 nucleotides: TGTGCCAGCAGCCGGGAGACAGGGGCGCAATCACCCCTCCACTTT.

V gene TRBV6-5 combines with J gene TRBJ1-1; maybe TRBD1 (6 bases). V lost 2 bases and J 5 bases, leaving 15 bases between the germline ends. The CDR3 sequence is 15 residues long. Germline-derived CDR1 and CDR2 are MNHEY and SVGAGI. CDR3 DNA: TGTGCCAGCAGTTACCATCGGGGGGCAAAGACTGAAGCTTTCTTT. This sequence encodes CASSYHRGAKTEAFF.

Details on this clone: Since the CDR3 does not end with the conserved phenylalanine or tryptophan, this likely comes from a read error. The V call is TRBV6-6, the J call TRBJ1-6; no firm D call. The germline V gene has CDR1 MNHNY and CDR2 SVGAGI (reference sequence). This CDR3 has 12 amino acids. Trimming removed 8 bases at V and 7 bases at J, with 9 bases between. For the CDR3, the DNA is TGTGCCAGCTCATCTTGGAATTCACCCCTCCACTCT. Translating gives CASSSWNSPLHS.

The chain employs TRBV5-1 and TRBJ2-2; 8 bases agree with TRBD1. Germline CDR1 SGHRS, CDR2 YFSETQ. J was trimmed by 4 bases and V by 9 bases; bases with no gene match: 5. The CDR3 is 13 amino acids. The CDR3 protein is CATRTGSTGELFF. CDR3 coding DNA: TGCGCCACCCGGACAGGGAGCACCGGGGAGCTGTTTTTT.

The chain recombines TRBV2 with TRBJ1-5; TRBD1 is a possible D gene (6 bases). Germline loops: CDR1 SNHLY, CDR2 FYNNEI. The V gene lost 6 bases and the J gene lost 5 bases, with 11 bases spanning the gap. The CDR3 runs to 13 residues. The chain's CDR3 is CASRYNRDQPQHF. CDR3 nucleotide sequence: TGTGCCAGCAGGTACAACAGGGATCAGCCCCAGCATTTT.

The chain recombines TRBV6-4 with TRBJ1-2; 7 nucleotides line up with TRBD1. With V trimmed by 5 bases and J by 8 bases, 29 bases remained unmatched. CDR3 length: 20 amino acids. Per germline, CDR1 MRHNA and CDR2 SNTAGT. The CDR3 is CASSKKYGTELFLSVVGYTF. The DNA of the CDR3 is TGTGCCAGCAGTAAGAAATATGGGACAGAACTATTCTTGTCTGTCGTGGGCTACACCTTC.

In DNA, the CDR3 is TGTGCCAGCAGATTACAGGGTCTGAACGAGCAGTACTTC. This gives the protein CASRLQGLNEQYF. The chain has TRBV5-4 and TRBJ2-7; a possible D gene is TRBD1 (6 bases). CDR3 size: 13 residues. Trimming stripped 5 bases from V and 5 bases from J, with 14 bases between. Germline values: CDR1 SGHNT, CDR2 YYREEE (reference sequence). Complete variable domain (other parts from reference TRBV5-4 and TRBJ2-7): ETGVTQSPTHLIKTRGQQVTLRCSSQSGHNTVSWYQQALGQGPQFIFQYYREEENGRGNFPPRFSGLQFPNYSSELNVNALELDDSALYLCASRLQGLNEQYFGPGTRLTVT.

The gene calls are TRBV11-3 and TRBJ2-5, with 9 bases identical to TRBD2. Germline V gives CDR1 SGHNT, CDR2 YENEEA. The V gene end was trimmed by 4 bases and the J gene end by 1 base; junction bases not matched to a gene: 7. CDR3 size: 16 residues. The CDR3 loop is CASSSVAGAVQETQYF. The DNA of the CDR3 is TGTGCCAGCAGCTCGGTAGCGGGGGCTGTCCAAGAGACCCAGTACTTC.

The J gene is TRBJ1-4, the V gene TRBV5-1; TRBD1 aligns across 9 bases. This CDR3 contains 14 residues. Trimming removed 4 bases from V and 7 bases from J; junction bases left unmatched: 5. Germline loops: CDR1 SGHRS, CDR2 YFSETQ. CDR3 in DNA: TGCGCCAGCAGCCAGACAGGGGGGAGTGAAAAACTGTTTTTT. This codes for CASSQTGGSEKLFF. Full variable domain (outside the CDR3, taken from reference TRBV5-1 and TRBJ1-4): KAGVTQTPRYLIKTRGQQVTLSCSPISGHRSVSWYQQTPGQGLQFLFEYFSETQRNKGNFPGRFSGRQFSNSRSEMNVSTLELGDSALYLCASSQTGGSEKLFFGSGTQLSVL.

The rearrangement links TRBV9 to TRBJ2-7; 7 bases match TRBD1. CDR1 and CDR2 from the germline V gene are SGDLS and YYNGEE. The CDR3 is 15 residues long. The V gene end was trimmed by 4 bases and the J gene end by 0 bases; junction bases not matched to a gene: 7. The CDR3 DNA follows: TGTGCCAGCAGCCCCCGGGACAGTTTCTCCTACGAGCAGTACTTC. It encodes CASSPRDSFSYEQYF. The whole variable domain, filled in from reference TRBV9 and TRBJ2-7, reads DSGVTQTPKHLITATGQRVTLRCSPRSGDLSVYWYQQSLDQGLQFLIQYYNGEERAKGNILERFSAQQFPDLHSELNLSSLELGDSALYFCASSPRDSFSYEQYFGPGTRLTVT.

The chain carries TRBV4-2 and TRBJ2-5, with 9 bases matching TRBD2. The CDR3 spans 17 residues. In germline, CDR1 is LGHNA, CDR2 YNFKEQ. The V segment lost 1 base and the J segment 0 bases; nucleotides outside the gene matches: 6. CDR3 coding DNA: TGTGCCAGCAGCCAAGGTAGTAGCGGGGGTAACCAAGAGACCCAGTACTTC. This translates into CASSQGSSGGNQETQYF.

V and J are TRBV19 and TRBJ1-1; D ambiguous. The CDR3 covers 14 residues. The V end lost 7 bases, the J end lost 0 bases, and 12 bases lay between the germline ends. Germline CDR1 is LNHDA and CDR2 is SQIVND (reference sequence). CDR3 amino acids: CASKKERLNTEAFF. In DNA form, the CDR3 reads TGTGCCAGTAAAAAAGAGAGACTGAACACTGAAGCTTTCTTT.

This clone was found a few times. The chain employs TRBV5-1 and TRBJ2-7, with D hard to call. V lost 5 bases and J 4 bases, leaving 7 bases between the germline ends. This CDR3 spans 11 amino acids. CDR1 is SGHRS and CDR2 is YFSETQ in the germline V gene. The CDR3 DNA is TGCGCCAGCAGTGAAGCATACGAGCAGTACTTC. Translation: CASSEAYEQYF.